A selection of T cell receptor beta chains follows, all from one sample in a study of graft-versus-host responses after intestinal transplantation. Using immunoSEQ multiplex PCR, the repertoire was profiled, and TCRdb retains in-frame clones only, with some absent. The sample shows some 46,000 clones, roughly 94% of them seen only once. Sequencing was performed on PBMCs, taken about 320 days after intestinal transplant. These receptors were taken from a human patient who received an intestinal transplant, so some T cells may come from the graft donor. The CDR3 runs from the conserved cysteine through the conserved F or W. D genes are given only for firm matches. Clone size, where shown, is once, few, many, or a class for clones that have expanded.

d_gene: TRBD1
j_gene: TRBJ1-4
v_gene: TRBV9
abundance: NA
CDR3nt: TGTGCCAGCAGCGTAGATGGGACAGATGAAAAACTGTTTTTT
CDR3aa: CASSVDGTDEKLFF

d_gene: TRBD2
j_gene: TRBJ2-7
v_gene: TRBV5-4
abundance: NA
CDR3nt: TGTGCCAGCAGCTTGGCTCGCGGGAGCGGCGAGCAGTACTTC
CDR3aa: CASSLARGSGEQYF

d_gene: NA
j_gene: TRBJ1-6
v_gene: TRBV7-3
abundance: once
CDR3nt: TGTGCCAGCAGCTTACGTCCGCGGGGGGATAATTCACCCCTCCACTTT
CDR3aa: CASSLRPRGDNSPLHF

d_gene: NA
j_gene: TRBJ1-2
v_gene: TRBV18
abundance: NA
CDR3nt: TGTGCCAGCTCACCCTCTCAAGGATCTGATGGCTACACCTTC
CDR3aa: CASSPSQGSDGYTF

d_gene: TRBD1
j_gene: TRBJ2-1
v_gene: TRBV6-6
abundance: NA
CDR3nt: TGTGCCAGCAGTTTCCGGGACAGCCAGTTCTTC
CDR3aa: CASSFRDSQFF

d_gene: NA
j_gene: TRBJ2-1
v_gene: TRBV28
abundance: NA
CDR3nt: TGTGCCAGCAGTCTCCTTAGCGGATACAATGAGCAGTTCTTC
CDR3aa: CASSLLSGYNEQFF

d_gene: NA
j_gene: TRBJ1-5
v_gene: TRBV5-5
abundance: NA
CDR3nt: TGTGCCAGCAGCCTCATTGGGATGCCCCAGCATTTT
CDR3aa: CASSLIGMPQHF

d_gene: TRBD2
j_gene: TRBJ2-1
v_gene: TRBV7-2
abundance: NA
CDR3nt: TGTGCCAGCTCGGGAGGGCCTTACAATGAGCAGTTCTTC
CDR3aa: CASSGGPYNEQFF

d_gene: NA
j_gene: TRBJ1-5
v_gene: TRBV27
abundance: NA
CDR3nt: TGTGCCAGCAGTTTCCAGCCCCCTATAAGCAATCAGCCCCAGCATTTT
CDR3aa: CASSFQPPISNQPQHF

d_gene: TRBD2
j_gene: TRBJ2-5
v_gene: TRBV5-4
abundance: NA
CDR3nt: TGTGCCAGCAGCCGCCGACTAGCGGGGGCTGCGACCCAAGGGGCCCAGTACTTC
CDR3aa: CASSRRLAGAATQGAQYF

d_gene: TRBD1
j_gene: TRBJ1-4
v_gene: TRBV7-9
abundance: NA
CDR3nt: TGTGCCAGCAGCTTAGGGTGGGGACAGGGGGACGAAAAACTGTTTTTT
CDR3aa: CASSLGWGQGDEKLFF

d_gene: NA
j_gene: TRBJ2-6
v_gene: TRBV19
abundance: NA
CDR3nt: TGTGCCAGTAGTACCACTGGGGCCAACGTCCTGACTTTC
CDR3aa: CASSTTGANVLTF

d_gene: NA
j_gene: TRBJ2-5
v_gene: TRBV19
abundance: NA
CDR3nt: TGTGCCAGTACCTCTGGCAGGGGCTTAGAGACCCAGTACTTC
CDR3aa: CASTSGRGLETQYF

d_gene: TRBD1
j_gene: TRBJ1-5
v_gene: TRBV5-6
abundance: NA
CDR3nt: TGTGCCAGCAGCTTGTTCCAGGGGGCCGTCAGCAATCAGCCCCAGCATTTT
CDR3aa: CASSLFQGAVSNQPQHF

d_gene: NA
j_gene: TRBJ1-1
v_gene: TRBV16
abundance: NA
CDR3nt: TGTGCCAGCAGCCAATTTATGAACACTGAAGCTTTCTTT
CDR3aa: CASSQFMNTEAFF

d_gene: NA
j_gene: TRBJ1-2
v_gene: TRBV6-5
abundance: NA
CDR3nt: TGTGCCAGCAGTTACTCGTTCGCCAGCTATGGCTACACCTTC
CDR3aa: CASSYSFASYGYTF

d_gene: NA
j_gene: TRBJ1-6
v_gene: TRBV4-1
abundance: NA
CDR3nt: TGCGCCAGCAGCCAAGGGCGGCAAAGCTCCTATAATTCACCCCTCCACTTT
CDR3aa: CASSQGRQSSYNSPLHF

d_gene: NA
j_gene: TRBJ1-1
v_gene: TRBV7-6
abundance: NA
CDR3nt: TGTGCCAGCAGCTTTAGCGGAAACACTGAAGCTTTCTTT
CDR3aa: CASSFSGNTEAFF

d_gene: TRBD1
j_gene: TRBJ2-3
v_gene: TRBV19
abundance: NA
CDR3nt: TGTGCCAGTAGTCCGCACAGGGGCGCAGATACGCAGTATTTT
CDR3aa: CASSPHRGADTQYF

d_gene: NA
j_gene: TRBJ1-1
v_gene: TRBV6-6
abundance: once
CDR3nt: TGTGCCAGCAGGCGACAGAACACTGAAGCTTTCTTT
CDR3aa: CASRRQNTEAFF

d_gene: NA
j_gene: TRBJ1-2
v_gene: TRBV5-1
abundance: NA
CDR3nt: TGCGCCAGCAGCCCGACGCTCGAGCATGGCTACACCTTC
CDR3aa: CASSPTLEHGYTF

d_gene: TRBD2
j_gene: TRBJ2-7
v_gene: TRBV12-5
abundance: NA
CDR3nt: TGTGCTAGTGGTTTCGCATATTATCTCGCGGGAGGGCCGCATTCGAGCTCCTACGAGCAGTACTTC
CDR3aa: CASGFAYYLAGGPHSSSYEQYF

d_gene: NA
j_gene: TRBJ2-5
v_gene: TRBV28
abundance: NA
CDR3nt: TGTGCCAGCAGGGGGGGAAGGGAGACCCAGTACTTC
CDR3aa: CASRGGRETQYF

d_gene: NA
j_gene: TRBJ2-5
v_gene: TRBV10-2
abundance: once
CDR3nt: TGCGCCAGCAGTGAGTCGGAGACCCAGTACTTC
CDR3aa: CASSESETQYF

d_gene: NA
j_gene: TRBJ2-1
v_gene: TRBV27
abundance: NA
CDR3nt: TGTGCCAGCATGAAACGGGGGATTAACTACAATGAGCAGTTCTTC
CDR3aa: CASMKRGINYNEQFF

d_gene: NA
j_gene: TRBJ1-2
v_gene: TRBV30
abundance: NA
CDR3nt: TGTGCCTGGAGTGTAGCCCGGAGAATCAGGGTTTCCCCCAACTATGGCTACACCTTC
CDR3aa: CAWSVARRIRVSPNYGYTF

d_gene: NA
j_gene: TRBJ1-1
v_gene: TRBV19
abundance: NA
CDR3nt: TGTGCCAGTAGTATGGGAGGGCTAATGAACACTGAAGCTTTCTTT
CDR3aa: CASSMGGLMNTEAFF

d_gene: NA
j_gene: TRBJ1-2
v_gene: TRBV29-1
abundance: NA
CDR3nt: TGCAGCGTTGAAGATACGTGGGATGGCTACACCTTC
CDR3aa: CSVEDTWDGYTF

d_gene: TRBD1
j_gene: TRBJ2-2
v_gene: TRBV6-1
abundance: NA
CDR3nt: TGTGCCAGCAGTGAATTGGCAGGGGGCGACACCGGGGAGCTGTTTTTT
CDR3aa: CASSELAGGDTGELFF

d_gene: TRBD2
j_gene: TRBJ2-1
v_gene: TRBV7-9
abundance: NA
CDR3nt: TGTGCCAGCAGCCACCCTGCTAGCGGGGGTAGCTACAATGAGCAGTTCTTC
CDR3aa: CASSHPASGGSYNEQFF

d_gene: NA
j_gene: TRBJ2-7
v_gene: TRBV10-2
abundance: NA
CDR3nt: TGCGCCACACGTTCGGCGGGGAGCTCCTACGAGCAGTACTTC
CDR3aa: CATRSAGSSYEQYF

d_gene: TRBD1
j_gene: TRBJ1-5
v_gene: TRBV6-1
abundance: NA
CDR3nt: TGTGCCAGCAGTTTAAAGACGGGACAGTATCAGCCCCAGCATTTT
CDR3aa: CASSLKTGQYQPQHF

d_gene: NA
j_gene: TRBJ1-3
v_gene: TRBV9
abundance: NA
CDR3nt: TGTGCCAGCAGCCCTCAAGAAGGGTCCTCTGGAAACACCATATATTTT
CDR3aa: CASSPQEGSSGNTIYF

d_gene: NA
j_gene: TRBJ1-5
v_gene: TRBV7-9
abundance: NA
CDR3nt: TGTGCCAGCAGCTCAGCGGGGAGTGGAGGTCAGCCCCAGCATTTT
CDR3aa: CASSSAGSGGQPQHF

d_gene: NA
j_gene: TRBJ1-1
v_gene: TRBV28
abundance: NA
CDR3nt: TGTGCCAGCAGTTACCTCTTAAAGAGGGCTTTCTTT
CDR3aa: CASSYLLKRAFF

d_gene: NA
j_gene: TRBJ2-2
v_gene: TRBV10-3
abundance: NA
CDR3nt: TGTGCCATCAGTGTTGGGCAGGGGAGAAACACCGGGGAGCTGTTTTTT
CDR3aa: CAISVGQGRNTGELFF

d_gene: NA
j_gene: TRBJ2-5
v_gene: TRBV10-2
abundance: once
CDR3nt: TGCGCCAGCAGTGAGTCCCTTCTCTACAGGGTAGACCTGTTCCAGTACTTC
CDR3aa: CASSESLLYRVDLFQYF

d_gene: NA
j_gene: TRBJ1-2
v_gene: TRBV2
abundance: NA
CDR3nt: TGTGCCAGCCGTACCTCCGGGGCCCTCTATGGCTACACCTTC
CDR3aa: CASRTSGALYGYTF

d_gene: NA
j_gene: TRBJ2-7
v_gene: TRBV19
abundance: NA
CDR3nt: TGTGCCAGCGGGAGATGGCAGGCCTATGAGCAGTACTTC
CDR3aa: CASGRWQAYEQYF

d_gene: NA
j_gene: TRBJ2-3
v_gene: TRBV18
abundance: NA
CDR3nt: TGTGCCAGCTCACTGGCCGGGCAAGAGCACACAGATACGCAGTATTTT
CDR3aa: CASSLAGQEHTDTQYF

d_gene: NA
j_gene: TRBJ2-1
v_gene: TRBV5-1
abundance: NA
CDR3nt: TGCGCCAGCAGCTTTAACAGGGAGCTCTACAATGAGCAGTTCTTC
CDR3aa: CASSFNRELYNEQFF

d_gene: TRBD2
j_gene: TRBJ2-7
v_gene: TRBV5-6
abundance: NA
CDR3nt: TGTGCCAGCAGCTGGACTAGCGGGGTCTACGAGCAGTACTTC
CDR3aa: CASSWTSGVYEQYF

d_gene: TRBD2
j_gene: TRBJ2-7
v_gene: TRBV6-1
abundance: NA
CDR3nt: TGTGCCAGCAGTGAACTAGCGGGACCCTACGAGCAGTACTTC
CDR3aa: CASSELAGPYEQYF

d_gene: NA
j_gene: TRBJ1-1
v_gene: TRBV27
abundance: NA
CDR3nt: TGTGCCAGCAGTACCGAGGGTTACCCTGAAGCTTTCTTT
CDR3aa: CASSTEGYPEAFF

d_gene: NA
j_gene: TRBJ1-4
v_gene: TRBV5-1
abundance: NA
CDR3nt: TGCGCCAGCAGCTTAAACATAGAAAATGAAAAACTGTTTTTT
CDR3aa: CASSLNIENEKLFF

d_gene: NA
j_gene: TRBJ1-3
v_gene: TRBV4-2
abundance: NA
CDR3nt: TGTGCCAGCAGCCAAGGGACGGCGCCAGGGGCCAGGGGAGGCTCTGGAAACACCATATATTTT
CDR3aa: CASSQGTAPGARGGSGNTIYF

d_gene: TRBD2
j_gene: TRBJ2-3
v_gene: TRBV7-9
abundance: NA
CDR3nt: TGTGCCAGCAGCTTAATAGCGGGACTCACAGATACGCAGTATTTT
CDR3aa: CASSLIAGLTDTQYF

d_gene: NA
j_gene: TRBJ2-2
v_gene: TRBV7-6
abundance: once
CDR3nt: TGTGCCAGCAGCTTATTGAGTAGCGGGAACACCGGGGAGCTGTTTTTT
CDR3aa: CASSLLSSGNTGELFF